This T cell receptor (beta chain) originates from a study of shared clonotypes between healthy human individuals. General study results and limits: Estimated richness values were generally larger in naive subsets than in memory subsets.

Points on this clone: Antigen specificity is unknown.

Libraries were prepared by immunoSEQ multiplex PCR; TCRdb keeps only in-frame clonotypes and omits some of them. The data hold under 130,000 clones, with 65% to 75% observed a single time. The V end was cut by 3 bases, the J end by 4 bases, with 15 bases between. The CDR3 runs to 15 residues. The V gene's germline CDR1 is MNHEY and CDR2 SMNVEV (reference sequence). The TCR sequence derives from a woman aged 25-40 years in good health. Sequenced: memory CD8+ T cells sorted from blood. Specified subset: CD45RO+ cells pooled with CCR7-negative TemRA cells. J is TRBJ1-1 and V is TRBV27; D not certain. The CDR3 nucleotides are TGTGCCAGCAGTTTGTATTCAGGTCTGAGCACTGAAGCTTTCTTT. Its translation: CASSLYSGLSTEAFF.